These 11 T cell receptor beta chains were sequenced from one sample in a study of T cells in Graves' hyperthyroidism and ophthalmopathy. TCR beta CDR3 region amplification was performed from RNA transcripts. HTBI primers were employed in a first-round RT-PCR of the TCR CDR3. TCRdb reprocessed the multiplex PCR reads with MiXCR, giving one entry per CDR3 protein. Of roughly 700,000 distinct CDR3 sequences in the sample, roughly a sixth were seen once. What was sequenced was blood. The receptors originated from a man in his fifties with Graves' hyperthyroidism.

V gene TRBV19 combines with J gene TRBJ2-2, with D perhaps matching TRBD1 (6 bases). The CDR3 length is 14 residues. Per the germline V gene, CDR1 is LNHDA and CDR2 is SQIVND (reference sequence). V lost 1 base, J lost 6 bases, and 9 bases lay in between. The CDR3 DNA reads TGTGCCAGTAGTATAGTACAGGGCCCCGGGGAGCTGTTTTTT. Translation: CASSIVQGPGELFF.

This clonotype was counted at least ten times. The chain recombines TRBV10-1 with TRBJ2-7; possibly TRBD2 for D (5 bases). CDR1 is WNHNN, CDR2 SYGVQD, per germline (reference sequence). The V end was cut by 5 bases, the J end by 1 base, with 12 bases between. The CDR3 covers 14 residues. In nucleotides, the CDR3 is TGCGCCAGCAGTCGGGATCGCACATCCTACGAGCAGTACTTC. Amino acids: CASSRDRTSYEQYF.

This clonotype was recorded at least ten times. The V call is TRBV20-1, the J call TRBJ2-7; perhaps TRBD2 as D (6 bases). CDR1 is DFQATT and CDR2 is SNEGSKA in the germline V gene (reference sequence). The CDR3 is 13 amino acids. V was trimmed by 0 bases and J by 6 bases, leaving 12 bases between them. The CDR3 loop is CSARDRLEVEQYF. The CDR3 DNA reads TGCAGTGCTAGAGATCGACTAGAAGTCGAGCAGTACTTC.

The gene calls are TRBV4-1 and TRBJ2-7; 8 bases align to TRBD2. This CDR3 spans 15 amino acids. V shed 2 bases and J 6 bases; nucleotides not matched to a gene: 9. Germline V gene lookup returns CDR1 MGHRA and CDR2 YSYEKL. CDR3 nucleotides: TGCGCCAGCAGCCAACCCATAGCGGGAATTCTCGAGCAGTACTTC. Protein product: CASSQPIAGILEQYF.

This clonotype appeared a few times. The chain recombines TRBV7-9 with TRBJ2-5; 13 bases fit TRBD2. With 6 bases clipped from V and 7 bases from J, the junction kept 11 bases outside the gene matches. The CDR3 sequence is 16 residues long. Germline V CDR1 and CDR2: SEHNR, FQNEAQ (reference sequence). Here the CDR3 DNA reads TGTGCCAGCAGTCTCTCGGGACTAGCGGGAATTCTGACCCAGTACTTC. Its protein product is CASSLSGLAGILTQYF.

The J gene is TRBJ2-7, the V gene TRBV7-2; the match to TRBD1 covers 9 bases. The CDR3 is made up of 14 amino acids. V trimming: 1 base; J trimming: 6 bases; junction bases outside the gene matches: 4. Germline assignment: CDR1 SGHTA and CDR2 FQGNSA. Here the CDR3 DNA reads TGTGCCAGCAGCTTAGGACAGGGGGTAAGCGAGCAGTACTTC. Amino acids: CASSLGQGVSEQYF. Filled out from reference TRBV7-2 and TRBJ2-7, the complete variable domain reads GAGVSQSPSNKVTEKGKDVELRCDPISGHTALYWYRQSLGQGLEFLIYFQGNSAPDKSGLPSDRFSAERTGGSVSTLTIQRTQQEDSAVYLCASSLGQGVSEQYFGPGTRLTVT.

Regarding this clonotype: A much larger clone sits a single nucleotide away, making a read error possible. V is TRBV25-1 and J is TRBJ2-6; no reliable D call. This CDR3 spans 14 amino acids. Trimming removed 3 bases at V and 0 bases at J, with 3 bases between. CDR1 MGHDK and CDR2 SYGVNS come from the germline V gene. The CDR3 spells CASSEHSGANVLTF. DNA for the CDR3: TGTGCCAGCAGTGAGCACTCTGGGGCCAACGTCCTGACTTTC.

This clonotype showed up just once. The V and J genes are TRBV28 and TRBJ2-7; possibly TRBD2 for D (5 bases). V was trimmed by 2 bases and J by 1 base, leaving 15 bases between them. Germline-derived CDR1 and CDR2 are MDHEN and SYDVKM. The CDR3 has 16 amino acids. CDR3 DNA: TGTGCCAGCAGTTTAGGGAGCGGCCTGAATTCCTACGAGCAGTACTTC. This sequence encodes CASSLGSGLNSYEQYF.

This clonotype was found a few times. The chain links TRBV19 to TRBJ1-2; 8 bases are shared with TRBD1. Trimming at V came to 5 bases and at J to 7 bases, leaving 6 bases not matched to a gene. Germline CDR1 is LNHDA and CDR2 is SQIVND (reference sequence). CDR3 length: 13 residues. CDR3 bases: TGTGCCAGTAGTGACAGGGGAGAGGCTGGCTACACCTTC. Its translation is CASSDRGEAGYTF.

This clonotype was picked up many times. The CDR3 protein is CASSLRGWNEKLFF. The CDR3 DNA reads as TGTGCCAGCAGTTTAAGGGGGTGGAATGAAAAACTGTTTTTT. This chain links TRBV28 with TRBJ1-4; weak D call: TRBD1 (6 bases). Per the germline V gene, CDR1 is MDHEN and CDR2 is SYDVKM. The V gene lost 2 bases and the J gene lost 5 bases, with 9 bases spanning the gap. CDR3 length equals 14 residues.

This clonotype was recorded at least ten times. The J gene is TRBJ1-1, the V gene TRBV29-1, with D possibly matching TRBD1 (5 bases). CDR3 length: 13 amino acids. V lost 7 bases, J lost 6 bases, and 18 bases lay in between. Germline CDR1 reads SQVTM; CDR2 reads ANQGSEA. The DNA for the CDR3 is TGCAGCGCCTCGGGACGCGCTGGATCTGAAGCTTTCTTT. Encoded protein: CSASGRAGSEAFF.